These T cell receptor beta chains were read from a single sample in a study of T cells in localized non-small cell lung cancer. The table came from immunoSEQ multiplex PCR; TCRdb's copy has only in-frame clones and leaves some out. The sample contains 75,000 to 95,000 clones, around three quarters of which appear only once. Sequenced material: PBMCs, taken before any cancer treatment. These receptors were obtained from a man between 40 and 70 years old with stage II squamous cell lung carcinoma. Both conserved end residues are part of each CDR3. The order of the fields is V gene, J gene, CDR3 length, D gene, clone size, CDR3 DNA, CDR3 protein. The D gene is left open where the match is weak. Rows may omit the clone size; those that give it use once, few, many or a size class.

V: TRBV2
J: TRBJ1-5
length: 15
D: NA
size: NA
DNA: TGTGCCAGCAGTGATCGAGGGGGATGGAATCAGCCCCAGCATTTT
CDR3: CASSDRGGWNQPQHF

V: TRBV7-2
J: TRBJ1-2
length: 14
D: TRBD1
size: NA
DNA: TGTGCCAGCAGCCCCCGACAGGGGTTCGAAGGCTACACCTTC
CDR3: CASSPRQGFEGYTF

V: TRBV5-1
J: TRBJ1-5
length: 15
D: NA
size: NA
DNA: TGCGCCAGCAGTAACTTAGGGGGGGCCGGGGAGCCCCAGCATTTT
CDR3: CASSNLGGAGEPQHF

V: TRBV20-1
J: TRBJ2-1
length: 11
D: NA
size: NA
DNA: TGCAGTGCTAGTTCCAACAATGAGCAGTTCTTC
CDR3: CSASSNNEQFF

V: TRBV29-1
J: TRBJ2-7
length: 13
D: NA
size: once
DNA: TGCAGCGTGAGCTGGACCCCTACCTACGAGCAGTACTTC
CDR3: CSVSWTPTYEQYF

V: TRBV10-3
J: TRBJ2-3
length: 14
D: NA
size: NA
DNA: TGTGCCATCCGCTCGGGTCCGTCCACAGATACGCAGTATTTT
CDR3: CAIRSGPSTDTQYF

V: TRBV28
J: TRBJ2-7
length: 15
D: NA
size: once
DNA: TGTGCCAGCAGCTCCGGGGGTAGCGGAGTCTACGAGCAGTACTTC
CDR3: CASSSGGSGVYEQYF

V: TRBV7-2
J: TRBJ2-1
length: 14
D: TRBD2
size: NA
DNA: TGTGCCAGCAGCTTAAAGGCGGGAGAGGCTGAGCAGTTCTTC
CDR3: CASSLKAGEAEQFF

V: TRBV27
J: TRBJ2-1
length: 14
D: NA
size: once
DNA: TGTGCCAGCAGTTATCAGGGAGGGGGATATGAGCAGTTCTTC
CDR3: CASSYQGGGYEQFF

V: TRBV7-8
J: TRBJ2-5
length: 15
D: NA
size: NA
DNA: TGTGCCAGCAGCTCGAACAGAGCTTCCCAAGAGACCCAGTACTTC
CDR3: CASSSNRASQETQYF

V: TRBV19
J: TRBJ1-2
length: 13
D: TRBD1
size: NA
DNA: TGTGCCAGTCAAGGGACAGCTTTCTATGGCTACACCTTC
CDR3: CASQGTAFYGYTF

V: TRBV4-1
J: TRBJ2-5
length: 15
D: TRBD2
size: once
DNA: TGCGCCAGCAGCCAAGGACCTTTAGCGGGGGAGACCCAGTACTTC
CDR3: CASSQGPLAGETQYF

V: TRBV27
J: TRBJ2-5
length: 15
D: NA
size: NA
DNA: TGTGCCAGCAGTCCTAGGGCCCTTTACCAAGAGACCCAGTACTTC
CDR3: CASSPRALYQETQYF

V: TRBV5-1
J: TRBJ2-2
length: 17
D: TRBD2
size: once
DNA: TGCGCCAGCAGCAGGGCTCTAGCGGGAGGTGTCACCGGGGAGCTGTTTTTT
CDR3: CASSRALAGGVTGELFF

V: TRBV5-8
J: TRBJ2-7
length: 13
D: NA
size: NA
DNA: TGTGCCAGCAGTTCTACAGGGAGCGGCGAGCAGTACTTC
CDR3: CASSSTGSGEQYF

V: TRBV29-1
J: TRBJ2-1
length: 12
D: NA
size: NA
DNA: TGCAGCGCCCCAGGGTCCGGGACAGAGCAGTTCTTC
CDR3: CSAPGSGTEQFF

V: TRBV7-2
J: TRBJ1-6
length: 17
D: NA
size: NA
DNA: TGTGCCAGCAGCTTAGCGAAAGGGGCGCGGGATAATTCACCCCTCCACTTT
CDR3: CASSLAKGARDNSPLHF

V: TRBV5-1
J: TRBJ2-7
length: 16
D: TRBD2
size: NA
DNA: TGCGCCAGCAGCTTGGCTGGTAGCGGGAGCTCCTACGAGCAGTACTTC
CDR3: CASSLAGSGSSYEQYF

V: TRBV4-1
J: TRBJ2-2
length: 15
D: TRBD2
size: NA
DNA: TGCGCCAGCAGAATAGCGGGAGGGCCGAACGGGGAGCTGTTTTTT
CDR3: CASRIAGGPNGELFF

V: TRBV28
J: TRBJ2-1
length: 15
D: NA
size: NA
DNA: TGTGCCAGCAGTCCTCACAGGGACCTTGGGCATGAGCAGTTCTTC
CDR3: CASSPHRDLGHEQFF

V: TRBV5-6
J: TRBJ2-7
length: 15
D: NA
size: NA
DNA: TGTGCCAGCAGCTTCGCCAGGGCCCTCTCCTACGAGCAGTACTTC
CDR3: CASSFARALSYEQYF

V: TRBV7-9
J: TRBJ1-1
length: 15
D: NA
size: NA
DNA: TGTGCCAGCAGCTTGGCATTGGGGGTTGGCACTGAAGCTTTCTTT
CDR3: CASSLALGVGTEAFF

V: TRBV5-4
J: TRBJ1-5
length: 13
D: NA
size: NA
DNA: TGTGCCAGCAGCTTGGGTAGCAATCAGCCCCAGCATTTT
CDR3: CASSLGSNQPQHF